Listed below are T cell receptor beta chains from one sample, sequenced in a study of blood T cells in healthy people across ages. TCRdb passed the 5' RACE reads through MiXCR, listing each CDR3 protein once. The sample includes about a million distinct CDR3 sequences, 35% to 45% of them seen just once. The sequenced sample consisted of blood. These TCRs come from a man aged 18 to 35 in good health. Both conserved end residues are part of each CDR3. D genes are given only for firm matches. Size is stated for part of the rows, as once, few or many counts, or as a class when the clone is expanded.

TRBV20-1,.,TRBJ1-4,.,TGCAGTGCTACCCCTAGCGAAAAACTGTTTTTT,CSATPSEKLFF
TRBV12-3/TRBV12-4,.,TRBJ1-1,.,TGTGCCAGCAGCATCGGACAGAACATGAACACTGAAGCTTTCTTT,CASSIGQNMNTEAFF
TRBV4-3,.,TRBJ2-1,many,TGCGCCAGCAGCCAAGGGTGGACAGACTACAATGAGCAGTTCTTC,CASSQGWTDYNEQFF
TRBV20-1,.,TRBJ2-5,.,TGCAGTGCTAGCCTCCGGGACACGACCTACGAGCTGTACTTC,CSASLRDTTYELYF
TRBV4-3,.,TRBJ2-5,.,TGCGCCAGCAGCCAAGATGGAGAAACCGGGAGCCAAGAGACCCAGTACTTC,CASSQDGETGSQETQYF
TRBV20-1,.,TRBJ1-1,few,TGCAGTGCGCCTCGTCCGGGAAACACTGAAGCTTTCTTT,CSAPRPGNTEAFF
TRBV7-6,.,TRBJ2-2,.,TGTGCCAGCAGCTCAGAGGGCACTTACACCGGGGAGCTGTTTTTT,CASSSEGTYTGELFF
TRBV18,.,TRBJ2-1,.,TGTGCCAGCTCACCGTCTAGGGAGGATGAGCAGTTCTTC,CASSPSREDEQFF
TRBV12-3/TRBV12-4,TRBD1,TRBJ1-1,.,TGTGCCAGCACCTTAAGACAGGGATGGGAGAACACTGAAGCTTTCTTT,CASTLRQGWENTEAFF
TRBV6-1,TRBD1,TRBJ2-6,.,TGTGCCAGTCGTCTCGGACAGGGTAGCTCTGGGGCCAACGTCCTGACTTTC,CASRLGQGSSGANVLTF
TRBV13,.,TRBJ2-7,.,TGTGCCAGCAGCGTAGGGTCCCGATACGAGCAGTACTTC,CASSVGSRYEQYF
TRBV12-3/TRBV12-4,.,TRBJ1-1,.,TGTGCCAGCAGCAAAAGCAGGACTGAAGCTTTCTTT,CASSKSRTEAFF
TRBV4-3,.,TRBJ2-1,.,TGCGCCAGCAGCCAAGATACGGACAGTGTCAATGAGCAGTTCTTC,CASSQDTDSVNEQFF
TRBV4-3,TRBD2,TRBJ2-1,many,TGCGCCAGCAGCCAAGGAGCGGGATCCCCTTACAATGAGCAGTTCTTC,CASSQGAGSPYNEQFF
TRBV28,TRBD1,TRBJ1-2,.,TGTGCCAGCAGTGACGTACAGGGGGACTATGGCTACACCTTC,CASSDVQGDYGYTF
TRBV7-9,.,TRBJ2-7,.,TGTGCCAGCAGCTCCAGGACGGGGGAAGAGTACGAGCAGTACTTC,CASSSRTGEEYEQYF
TRBV10-3,TRBD1,TRBJ2-6,few,TGTGCCATCAGTGCGGGATTGGACAGGAAGCCTGGGGCCAACGTCCTGACTTTC,CAISAGLDRKPGANVLTF
TRBV12-3/TRBV12-4,.,TRBJ1-1,few,TGTGCCAGCAGCTCCAGGGTCGGAGACACTGAAGCTTTCTTT,CASSSRVGDTEAFF
TRBV6-5,.,TRBJ2-4,.,TGTGCCAGCAGGCAGTCGTGCATCCAGTACTTC,CASRQSCIQYF
TRBV12-3/TRBV12-4,TRBD1,TRBJ1-5,.,TGTGCCAGCAGTCCGACCTTCGGGACAGGGGGTTTCATTAGCAATCAGCCCCAGCATTTT,CASSPTFGTGGFISNQPQHF
TRBV4-2,TRBD2,TRBJ2-3,many,TGTGCCAGCAGCCTGTCAGCGGGAGATACAGATACGCAGTATTTT,CASSLSAGDTDTQYF
TRBV5-1,TRBD1,TRBJ1-1,.,TGCGCCAGCACCTCACGGACAGGGAGAGACACTGAAGCTTTCTTT,CASTSRTGRDTEAFF
TRBV4-3,.,TRBJ1-1,.,TGCGCCAGCAGCCAAGCGCCCCAGGGCACTGAAGCTTTCTTT,CASSQAPQGTEAFF
TRBV9,.,TRBJ2-3,.,TGTGCCAGCAGCGTAGGTAGGGTTCGCACTTTCACAGATACGCAGTATTTT,CASSVGRVRTFTDTQYF
TRBV25-1,TRBD1,TRBJ1-2,.,TGTGCCAGCCAGAGTGAGACAGGGGACGGCTACACCTTC,CASQSETGDGYTF
TRBV2,.,TRBJ1-1,.,TGTGCCAGCAGTGGAGGGGACCCACTAAAACCAGCTTTCTTT,CASSGGDPLKPAFF
TRBV5-1,TRBD1,TRBJ1-3,.,TGCGCCAGCAGCTTGGGACAGGGACGTCCAAGCCCTGGAAACACCATATATTTT,CASSLGQGRPSPGNTIYF
TRBV20-1,TRBD2,TRBJ2-2,.,TGCAGTGTACGTAGCGGGGGATCACACACCGGGGAGCTGTTTTTT,CSVRSGGSHTGELFF
TRBV2,TRBD1,TRBJ1-5,.,TGTGCCAGTAGACAGGGGGGCCAATATAGCAATCAGCCCCAGCATTTT,CASRQGGQYSNQPQHF
TRBV9,TRBD1,TRBJ2-1,.,TGTGCCAGCAACAAACAGGGGGCGAACAATGAGCAGTTCTTC,CASNKQGANNEQFF
TRBV6-6,.,TRBJ2-5,few,TGTGCCAGCAGTTATCAAGGCCAAGAGACCCAGTACTTC,CASSYQGQETQYF
TRBV2,.,TRBJ2-2,.,TGTGCCAGCAGTGGGGTTTCCGGGGAGCTGTTTTTT,CASSGVSGELFF
TRBV15,.,TRBJ1-2,.,TGTGCCACCAGCAGAGTATCAGGGACTCTTGGCTACACCTTC,CATSRVSGTLGYTF
TRBV21-1,.,TRBJ1-4,few,TGTGCCAGCAGCAAAGACAGGGCAAATGAAAAACTGTTTTTT,CASSKDRANEKLFF
TRBV20-1,.,TRBJ1-6,few,TGCAGTGCCAACAAGGGGGGTCTTTATAATTCACCCCTCCACTTT,CSANKGGLYNSPLHF
TRBV20-1,.,TRBJ2-3,few,TGCAGTGCTAGACTCCCACAGGTTCCTACAGATACGCAGTATTTT,CSARLPQVPTDTQYF
TRBV27,.,TRBJ1-2,.,TGTGCCAGCAGTTTCAAGGCAGGGCTTAACTATGGCTACACCTTC,CASSFKAGLNYGYTF
TRBV6-2/TRBV6-3,TRBD1,TRBJ1-1,few,TGTGCCAGCAGCCCGCGGGACAGGGTTCTGAACACTGAAGCTTTCTTT,CASSPRDRVLNTEAFF
TRBV4-2,TRBD1,TRBJ1-4,.,TGTGCCAGCAGCCAAGAGAGGGGGCGGACTAATGAAAAACTGTTTTTT,CASSQERGRTNEKLFF
TRBV14,TRBD2,TRBJ2-3,.,TGTGCCAGCAGCCAAGATTCTGGAGCGGGGGATGGTGCAGATACGCAGTATTTT,CASSQDSGAGDGADTQYF
TRBV7-9,.,TRBJ2-1,few,TGTGCCAGCAGTTCCAGGGTGTTGTCCTACAATGAGCAGTTCTTC,CASSSRVLSYNEQFF
TRBV29-1,.,TRBJ2-3,.,TGCAGCGTGGGGGGACAGAGTAACACAGATACGCAGTATTTT,CSVGGQSNTDTQYF
TRBV13,.,TRBJ2-5,.,TGTGCCAGCAGCCCTGCGGGCGGGGCCCAGTACTTC,CASSPAGGAQYF
TRBV14,.,TRBJ1-2,many,TGTGCCAGCAGCCGGGTACCAAACTATGGCTACACCTTC,CASSRVPNYGYTF
TRBV20-1,.,TRBJ2-3,.,TGCAGTGCGCTCGGGGGCGCCGGGACAGATACGCAGTATTTT,CSALGGAGTDTQYF
TRBV4-3,TRBD1,TRBJ2-7,.,TGCGCCAGCAGCCAAGATGTCGGGCTTGACAGGGGCGTGATTGACGAGCAGTACTTC,CASSQDVGLDRGVIDEQYF
TRBV4-3,.,TRBJ1-2,many,TGCGCCAGCAGCCAAGATCGGGGGGAGTCCTATGGCTACACCTTC,CASSQDRGESYGYTF
TRBV20-1,.,TRBJ2-7,.,TGCAGTGCTAGGGGTGCGGGAAGATACAATGAGCAGTACTTC,CSARGAGRYNEQYF